The rows below give T cell receptor beta chains drawn from one sample of a study of T-cell reconstitution after alpha-beta-depleted transplantation in children. TCRdb independently ran MiXCR on the PCR reads; one entry per CDR3 protein. The sample contains 450,000 to 600,000 distinct CDR3 sequences, approximately 30% of which appear only once. Source: PBMCs from the stem cell graft donor, taken from the stem cell graft. These TCRs come from a human donor who donated a stem cell graft to a child with aplastic anemia. Both conserved end residues are part of each CDR3. A D gene is named only where the DNA matches it firmly. The listing skips clone size in some rows; elsewhere it reads once, few, many or a size class.

V gene: TRBV30
D gene: NA
J gene: TRBJ1-5
clone size: few
CDR3 protein: CAWSGGNQPQHF
CDR3 DNA: TGTGCCTGGAGTGGGGGGAATCAGCCCCAGCATTTT

V gene: TRBV7-6
D gene: TRBD1
J gene: TRBJ2-1
clone size: few
CDR3 protein: CASSFNRGLEQFF
CDR3 DNA: TGTGCCAGCAGCTTCAACAGGGGGCTTGAGCAGTTCTTC

V gene: TRBV20-1
D gene: NA
J gene: TRBJ2-1
clone size: NA
CDR3 protein: CSARAPRQRNEQFF
CDR3 DNA: TGCAGTGCTAGAGCACCGAGACAGCGCAATGAGCAGTTCTTC

V gene: TRBV20-1
D gene: NA
J gene: TRBJ2-1
clone size: few
CDR3 protein: CSARVIDGVYNEQFF
CDR3 DNA: TGCAGTGCTAGAGTAATCGACGGTGTCTACAATGAGCAGTTCTTC

V gene: TRBV19
D gene: NA
J gene: TRBJ1-2
clone size: NA
CDR3 protein: CASSTGALDYNYGYTF
CDR3 DNA: TGTGCCAGTAGTACCGGGGCGTTGGACTACAACTATGGCTACACCTTC

V gene: TRBV28
D gene: NA
J gene: TRBJ1-1
clone size: once
CDR3 protein: CASTELGVAFF
CDR3 DNA: TGTGCCAGCACAGAACTAGGGGTGGCTTTCTTT

V gene: TRBV14
D gene: NA
J gene: TRBJ1-1
clone size: NA
CDR3 protein: CASSQGFRVTEAFF
CDR3 DNA: TGTGCCAGCAGCCAAGGATTCAGGGTCACTGAAGCTTTCTTT

V gene: TRBV9
D gene: NA
J gene: TRBJ1-5
clone size: few
CDR3 protein: CASRSGTSVSQPQHF
CDR3 DNA: TGTGCCAGCAGGTCCGGGACGTCAGTTTCTCAGCCCCAGCATTTT

V gene: TRBV7-9
D gene: TRBD1
J gene: TRBJ1-5
clone size: NA
CDR3 protein: CASSAGGYMGNQPQHF
CDR3 DNA: TGTGCCAGCAGCGCAGGGGGCTACATGGGCAATCAGCCCCAGCATTTT

V gene: TRBV9
D gene: NA
J gene: TRBJ2-3
clone size: NA
CDR3 protein: CASSEPLTGEVDTQYF
CDR3 DNA: TGTGCCAGCAGCGAGCCGTTAACGGGAGAAGTGGATACGCAGTATTTT

V gene: TRBV7-9
D gene: NA
J gene: TRBJ1-6
clone size: few
CDR3 protein: CASSLGGARYNSPLHF
CDR3 DNA: TGTGCCAGCAGCTTAGGTGGCGCCCGATATAATTCACCCCTCCACTTT

V gene: TRBV6-2/TRBV6-3
D gene: NA
J gene: TRBJ1-5
clone size: NA
CDR3 protein: CASSSDRRQSHF
CDR3 DNA: TGTGCCAGCAGTTCGGACCGACGGCAATCGCATTTT

V gene: TRBV11-3
D gene: NA
J gene: TRBJ2-5
clone size: NA
CDR3 protein: CASSLGQGGMKTQYF
CDR3 DNA: TGTGCCAGCAGCTTAGGACAGGGAGGGATGAAGACCCAGTACTTC

V gene: TRBV4-3
D gene: TRBD1
J gene: TRBJ1-2
clone size: once
CDR3 protein: CASSPTPGTGTYYGYTF
CDR3 DNA: TGCGCCAGCAGCCCTACTCCAGGGACAGGGACGTACTATGGCTACACCTTC

V gene: TRBV7-9
D gene: TRBD1
J gene: TRBJ1-1
clone size: NA
CDR3 protein: CASSPSSGRGYTEAFF
CDR3 DNA: TGTGCCAGCAGCCCATCGTCTGGCAGGGGGTACACTGAAGCTTTCTTT

V gene: TRBV2
D gene: NA
J gene: TRBJ2-5
clone size: NA
CDR3 protein: CASNWDGGRPETQYF
CDR3 DNA: TGTGCCAGCAACTGGGACGGGGGACGCCCAGAGACCCAGTACTTC

V gene: TRBV9
D gene: NA
J gene: TRBJ2-3
clone size: NA
CDR3 protein: CASSVESLAAQYF
CDR3 DNA: TGTGCCAGCAGCGTAGAATCCCTAGCTGCGCAGTATTTT

V gene: TRBV20-1
D gene: NA
J gene: TRBJ2-1
clone size: NA
CDR3 protein: CSASTPQRVYNEQFF
CDR3 DNA: TGCAGTGCATCCACACCCCAGCGGGTTTACAATGAGCAGTTCTTC

V gene: TRBV20-1
D gene: NA
J gene: TRBJ2-1
clone size: few
CDR3 protein: CSASGLSSYNEQFF
CDR3 DNA: TGCAGTGCTAGCGGACTCAGCTCCTACAATGAGCAGTTCTTC

V gene: TRBV19
D gene: NA
J gene: TRBJ1-1
clone size: NA
CDR3 protein: CASSRGRGYLNTEAFF
CDR3 DNA: TGTGCCAGTAGTAGGGGTCGAGGGTACTTGAACACTGAAGCTTTCTTT

V gene: TRBV12-3/TRBV12-4
D gene: TRBD2
J gene: TRBJ2-3
clone size: few
CDR3 protein: CASSLGLAGVRADTQYF
CDR3 DNA: TGTGCCAGCAGTTTGGGACTAGCGGGAGTAAGGGCAGATACGCAGTATTTT

V gene: TRBV20-1
D gene: NA
J gene: TRBJ1-2
clone size: few
CDR3 protein: CSARDGTPWGYTF
CDR3 DNA: TGCAGTGCTCGCGACGGGACACCTTGGGGCTACACCTTC

V gene: TRBV19
D gene: NA
J gene: TRBJ2-1
clone size: few
CDR3 protein: CASSPFSYNEQFF
CDR3 DNA: TGTGCCAGTAGCCCGTTCTCCTACAATGAGCAGTTCTTC

V gene: TRBV20-1
D gene: TRBD1
J gene: TRBJ1-2
clone size: NA
CDR3 protein: CSAPGTGSFGYTF
CDR3 DNA: TGCAGTGCCCCTGGGACAGGATCCTTTGGCTACACCTTC

V gene: TRBV7-2
D gene: NA
J gene: TRBJ2-1
clone size: NA
CDR3 protein: CASSLVPMSSYNEQFF
CDR3 DNA: TGTGCCAGCAGCTTAGTACCGATGAGCTCCTACAATGAGCAGTTCTTC

V gene: TRBV5-5
D gene: TRBD1
J gene: TRBJ1-2
clone size: few
CDR3 protein: CASSLSSGQGAGYTF
CDR3 DNA: TGTGCCAGCAGCTTGAGCTCGGGACAGGGAGCGGGCTACACCTTC

V gene: TRBV10-3
D gene: NA
J gene: TRBJ1-1
clone size: few
CDR3 protein: CAISVGFMNTEAFF
CDR3 DNA: TGTGCCATCAGTGTGGGGTTTATGAACACTGAAGCTTTCTTT

V gene: TRBV2
D gene: NA
J gene: TRBJ1-5
clone size: NA
CDR3 protein: CASNEYSNQPQHF
CDR3 DNA: TGTGCCAGCAACGAATATAGCAATCAGCCCCAGCATTTT

V gene: TRBV19
D gene: TRBD2
J gene: TRBJ2-5
clone size: NA
CDR3 protein: CASSRLAAGETQYF
CDR3 DNA: TGTGCCAGTAGTAGACTAGCGGCGGGGGAGACCCAGTACTTC

V gene: TRBV20-1
D gene: TRBD1
J gene: TRBJ1-3
clone size: few
CDR3 protein: CSVRQGENWGNTIYF
CDR3 DNA: TGCAGTGTTCGCCAGGGGGAGAACTGGGGAAACACCATATATTTT